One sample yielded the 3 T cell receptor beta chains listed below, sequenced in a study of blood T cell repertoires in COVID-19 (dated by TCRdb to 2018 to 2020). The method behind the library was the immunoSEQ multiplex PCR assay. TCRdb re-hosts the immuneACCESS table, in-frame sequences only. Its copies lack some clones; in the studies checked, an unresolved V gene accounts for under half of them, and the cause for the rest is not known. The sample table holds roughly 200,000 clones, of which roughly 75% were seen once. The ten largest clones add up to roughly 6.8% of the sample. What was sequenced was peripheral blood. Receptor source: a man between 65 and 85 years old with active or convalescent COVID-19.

The CDR3 region has the DNA TGTGCCTGGCAAAGACTTGAAGCTTTCTTT. Translation gives CAWQRLEAFF. The rearrangement uses TRBV30 and TRBJ1-1; D uncertain. Germline V lookup: CDR1 GTSNPN, CDR2 SVGIG (reference sequence). The CDR3 is made up of 10 amino acids. V was shortened by 5 bases and J by 7 bases, with 8 bases between the two germline ends.

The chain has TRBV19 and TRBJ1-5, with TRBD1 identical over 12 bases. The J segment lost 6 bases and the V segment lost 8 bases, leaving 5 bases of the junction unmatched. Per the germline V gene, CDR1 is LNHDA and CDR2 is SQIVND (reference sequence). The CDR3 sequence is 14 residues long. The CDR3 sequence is CASGGTGGGQPQHF. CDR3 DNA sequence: TGTGCCAGTGGAGGGACAGGGGGCGGTCAGCCCCAGCATTTT. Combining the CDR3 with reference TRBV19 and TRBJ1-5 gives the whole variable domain DGGITQSPKYLFRKEGQNVTLSCEQNLNHDAMYWYRQDPGQGLRLIYYSQIVNDFQKGDIAEGYSVSREKKESFPLTVTSAQKNPTAFYLCASGGTGGGQPQHFGDGTRLSIL.

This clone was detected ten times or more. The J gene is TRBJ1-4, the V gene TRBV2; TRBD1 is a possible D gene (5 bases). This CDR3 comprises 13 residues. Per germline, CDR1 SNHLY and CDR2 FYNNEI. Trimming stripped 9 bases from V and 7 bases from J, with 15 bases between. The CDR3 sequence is CASSGGSPEKLFF. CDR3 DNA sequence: TGTGCCAGTTCCGGGGGTTCCCCTGAAAAACTGTTTTTT. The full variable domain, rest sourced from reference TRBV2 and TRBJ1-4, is EPEVTQTPSHQVTQMGQEVILRCVPISNHLYFYWYRQILGQKVEFLVSFYNNEISEKSEIFDDQFSVERPDGSNFTLKIRSTKLEDSAMYFCASSGGSPEKLFFGSGTQLSVL.